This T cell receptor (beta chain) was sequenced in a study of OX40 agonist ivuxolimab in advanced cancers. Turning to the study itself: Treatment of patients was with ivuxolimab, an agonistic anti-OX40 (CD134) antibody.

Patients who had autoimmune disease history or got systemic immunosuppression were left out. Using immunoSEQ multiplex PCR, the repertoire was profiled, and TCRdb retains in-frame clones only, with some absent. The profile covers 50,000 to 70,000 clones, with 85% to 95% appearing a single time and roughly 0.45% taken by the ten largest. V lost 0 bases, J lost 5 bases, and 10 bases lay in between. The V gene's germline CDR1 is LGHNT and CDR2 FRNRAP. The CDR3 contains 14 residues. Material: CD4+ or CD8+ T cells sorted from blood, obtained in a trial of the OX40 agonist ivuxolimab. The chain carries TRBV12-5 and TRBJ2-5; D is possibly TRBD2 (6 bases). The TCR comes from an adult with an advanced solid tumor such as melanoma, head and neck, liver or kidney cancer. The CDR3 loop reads CASGLVGGEETQYF. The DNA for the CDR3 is TGTGCTAGTGGTTTGGTAGGAGGGGAGGAGACCCAGTACTTC.